A single T cell receptor (beta chain) is shown here with its context. Its antigen is undetermined. Sequencing was performed with immunoSEQ multiplex PCR; in TCRdb, only in-frame clones are kept and a portion is missing. Altogether tens of thousands of clones are present, roughly 87% being singletons, with the ten largest covering about 6%. This record belongs to a study of OX40 agonist ivuxolimab in advanced cancers. Study-wide context: The diagnoses of dose-escalation patients were hepatocellular carcinoma, melanoma, renal cell or head and neck cancer. General study points: In general, CD8+ T cells held more expanded clones than CD4+ did, on average.

The J segment lost 0 bases and the V segment lost 2 bases, leaving 2 bases of the junction unmatched. Looked up from germline, CDR1 is MNHEY and CDR2 is SMNVEV (reference sequence). This CDR3 spans 16 amino acids. Anyone with autoimmune disease history or systemic immunosuppression was excluded. This clonotype was obtained from an adult with an advanced solid tumor such as melanoma, head and neck, liver or kidney cancer. The V call is TRBV27, the J call TRBJ2-1, with TRBD2 identical over 9 bases. This sample comprised CD4+ or CD8+ T cells sorted from blood, obtained in a trial of the OX40 agonist ivuxolimab. The CDR3 DNA follows: TGTGCCAGCAGTTTACTTAGCGGGAGCTCCTACAATGAGCAGTTCTTC. Translated: CASSLLSGSSYNEQFF.